Listed here are 20 T cell receptor beta chains from one sample, sequenced in a study of blood T cell repertoires in COVID-19. The data were produced by immunoSEQ multiplex PCR, yet TCRdb's version contains in-frame clones alone and is incomplete. The table has roughly 29,000 clones, roughly 90% seen once. Sequencing used peripheral blood. The receptor source for this set is a human donor in a cohort sampled during active COVID-19.

A few counts support this clone. The chain is built from TRBV5-1 and TRBJ2-3, with 9 bases matching TRBD2. Germline CDR1 and CDR2: SGHRS and YFSETQ. CDR3 length: 17 residues. The trim removed 2 bases at V and 3 bases at J, leaving 10 bases unmatched. CDR3 nucleotide sequence: TGCGCCAGCAGCTTTGGCCCTGAGCGGGGGGAGACAGATACGCAGTATTTT. Its protein is CASSFGPERGETDTQYF.

V and J are TRBV5-4 and TRBJ2-7; D is uncertain. The germline V gene encodes CDR1 SGHNT and CDR2 YYREEE (reference sequence). The V end was cut by 0 bases, the J end by 2 bases, with 9 bases between. This CDR3 is 14 amino acids long. CDR3 region: CASSLGLRAYEQYF. The CDR3 DNA is TGTGCCAGCAGCTTGGGACTCAGAGCCTACGAGCAGTACTTC.

This chain joins TRBV6-5 and TRBJ1-3, with 8 bases that match TRBD1. CDR1 is MNHEY and CDR2 is SVGAGI in the germline V gene. The CDR3 has 15 amino acids. V lost 4 bases and J lost 4; bases outside the gene matches: 6. The CDR3 sequence is CASSSGQGGGNTIYF. The DNA for the CDR3 is TGTGCCAGCAGTTCCGGACAGGGCGGAGGAAACACCATATATTTT.

The chain employs TRBV15 and TRBJ2-5; 9 bases line up with TRBD1. CDR1 and CDR2 from the germline V gene are LNHNV and YYDKDF (reference sequence). V was clipped by 5 bases and J by 2 bases; unmatched bases: 9. This CDR3 contains 16 residues. The CDR3 protein is CATSPGRTGAQETQYF. The CDR3 DNA follows: TGTGCCACCAGCCCCGGGAGGACAGGGGCACAAGAGACCCAGTACTTC.

The gene calls are TRBV18 and TRBJ2-1, with 11 bases lining up with TRBD2. The CDR3 loop spans 18 amino acids. Germline CDR1 KGHSH, CDR2 LQKENI. V lost 4 bases to trimming and J lost 0 bases; unmatched junction nucleotides: 8. The CDR3 is CASSQLTSGGSSYNEQFF. In DNA form, the CDR3 reads TGTGCCAGCTCACAACTAACTAGCGGGGGTTCCTCCTACAATGAGCAGTTCTTC.

This rearrangement joins TRBV11-1 to TRBJ1-1; 10 bases are shared with TRBD1. After removal of 3 bases from V and 5 bases from J, the junction contained 3 bases not matched to a gene. CDR1 is SGHAT and CDR2 is FQDESV in the germline V gene (reference sequence). The CDR3 has 14 residues. The CDR3 sequence: CASSFRTGGTEAFF. The CDR3 DNA reads TGTGCCAGCAGCTTCAGGACAGGGGGTACTGAAGCTTTCTTT.

This clone was seen just once. This chain uses TRBV2 with TRBJ2-1, with D unclear. CDR1 is SNHLY, CDR2 FYNNEI, per germline. The CDR3 is made up of 16 amino acids. With 3 bases removed from V and 0 bases from J, the gap between germline ends came to 12 bases. The CDR3 loop reads CASSEIVPTSYNEQFF. The CDR3 bases are TGTGCCAGCAGTGAGATAGTTCCAACCTCCTACAATGAGCAGTTCTTC.

This clone was observed once. The chain recombines TRBV10-3 with TRBJ1-1; a possible D gene is TRBD1 (5 bases). The germline V gene encodes CDR1 ENHRY and CDR2 SYGVKD. The CDR3 sequence is 12 residues long. V was cut by 10 bases and J by 1 base, with 10 bases left in between. CDR3 DNA sequence: TGTGCCAGCTTACAGGAGAACACTGAAGCTTTCTTT. Translated, it gives CASLQENTEAFF.

In nucleotides, the CDR3 is TGTGCCAGCAGCTTTGGACCCCTAGCGGGGCCCGGGGATACGCAGTATTTT. Amino acid sequence: CASSFGPLAGPGDTQYF. The chain is built from TRBV7-2 and TRBJ2-3; 9 nucleotides match TRBD2. The trim removed 3 bases at V and 6 bases at J, leaving 13 bases unmatched. The CDR3 is 17 amino acids. Germline V gene lookup returns CDR1 SGHTA and CDR2 FQGNSA.

This chain uses TRBV30 with TRBJ1-1; D may be TRBD1 (5 bases). CDR1 is GTSNPN and CDR2 is SVGIG in the germline V gene (reference sequence). The CDR3 loop spans 13 amino acids. The V gene lost 4 bases and the J gene lost 5 bases, with 14 bases spanning the gap. The CDR3, as DNA: TGTGCCTGGAAGGGGAGGTCAGGGACTGAAGCTTTCTTT. This translates into CAWKGRSGTEAFF. Combining the CDR3 with reference TRBV30 and TRBJ1-1 gives the whole variable domain SQTIHQWPATLVQPVGSPLSLECTVEGTSNPNLYWYRQAAGRGLQLLFYSVGIGQISSEVPQNLSASRPQDRQFILSSKKLLLSDSGFYLCAWKGRSGTEAFFGQGTRLTVV.

The chain couples TRBV3-1 (or the pseudogene TRBV3-2) to TRBJ2-7; tentative D call: TRBD1 (5 bases). Germline V gene sequence: CDR1 LGHDT, CDR2 YNNKEL (reference sequence). This CDR3 is 15 amino acids long. Trimming took 4 bases from V and 3 from J, leaving 16 bases between them. As DNA, the CDR3 is TGTGCCAGCAGCCTACAAATGACAGATATCTACGAGCAGTACTTC. It yields the protein CASSLQMTDIYEQYF.

V is TRBV4-1 and J is TRBJ2-1; 9 nucleotides align to TRBD2. J lost 3 bases, V lost 0 bases, and 0 bases had no gene match. This CDR3 contains 15 residues. The germline V gene has CDR1 MGHRA and CDR2 YSYEKL. Here the CDR3 DNA reads TGCGCCAGCAGCCAAGAAGCGGGGGGCTACAATGAGCAGTTCTTC. Amino acids: CASSQEAGGYNEQFF.

The chain couples TRBV15 to TRBJ1-5; no clear D gene. From germline, CDR1 is LNHNV and CDR2 YYDKDF (reference sequence). The CDR3 covers 14 residues. Trimming shortened V by 0 bases and J by 1 base, and 4 bases separated the two germline ends. In nucleotides, the CDR3 is TGTGCCACCAGCAGAGATCGGAGCAATCAGCCCCAGCATTTT. This encodes CATSRDRSNQPQHF.

The J gene is TRBJ1-5, the V gene TRBV29-1; no firm D call. The CDR3 has 14 residues. Germline lookup yields CDR1 SQVTM and CDR2 ANQGSEA. With 4 bases removed from V and 3 bases from J, the gap between germline ends came to 13 bases. The chain's CDR3 is CSVADQDSNQPQHF. As DNA, the CDR3 is TGCAGCGTTGCGGATCAGGATTCCAATCAGCCCCAGCATTTT.

The CDR3 DNA is TGTGCCAGCAGCTCCGACCCGGGGAATGAGCAGTTCTTC. This codes for CASSSDPGNEQFF. The chain recombines TRBV11-3 with TRBJ2-1; a weak D match, TRBD2 (5 bases). Germline V gives CDR1 SGHNT, CDR2 YENEEA. CDR3 length equals 13 residues. V shed 4 bases and J shed 7 bases, with 11 bases lying between them.

The J gene is TRBJ1-6, the V gene TRBV2; 9 bases match TRBD1. V was clipped by 6 bases and J by 6 bases; unmatched bases: 6. CDR3 length equals 15 residues. The germline V gene has CDR1 SNHLY and CDR2 FYNNEI. The CDR3, as DNA: TGTGCCAGCAGAGGGACAGGGACGACTAATTCACCCCTCCACTTT. Translation gives CASRGTGTTNSPLHF. The whole variable domain, remainder taken from reference TRBV2 and TRBJ1-6, is EPEVTQTPSHQVTQMGQEVILRCVPISNHLYFYWYRQILGQKVEFLVSFYNNEISEKSEIFDDQFSVERPDGSNFTLKIRSTKLEDSAMYFCASRGTGTTNSPLHFGNGTRLTVT.

The J gene is TRBJ1-6, the V gene TRBV27; 7 bases are a match to TRBD1. This CDR3 is 14 amino acids long. Trimming cost V 8 bases and J 7 bases; bases outside gene matches: 8. Germline V gives CDR1 MNHEY, CDR2 SMNVEV (reference sequence). In DNA form, the CDR3 reads TGTGCCAGCCACGATTCAGGGGGAAATTCACCCCTCCACTTT. This encodes CASHDSGGNSPLHF.

This clone appeared a few times. J is TRBJ2-3 and V is TRBV6-2 or TRBV6-3; possibly TRBD2 for D (5 bases). V lost 2 bases and J lost 6, with 9 bases in between. This CDR3 spans 13 amino acids. CDR1 and CDR2 from the germline V gene are MNHEY and SVGEGT. The CDR3 is CASSYLGVDTQYF. CDR3 nucleotides: TGTGCCAGCAGTTACCTCGGGGTTGATACGCAGTATTTT.

The V call is TRBV6-8, the J call TRBJ2-7; 7 positions agree with TRBD1. This CDR3 comprises 19 residues. Trimming at V came to 5 bases and at J to 2 bases, leaving 21 bases not matched to a gene. Germline V gene lookup returns CDR1 MNHGY and CDR2 SAAAGT. CDR3: CASSPPGTDLTILTYEQYF. DNA of the CDR3: TGTGCCAGCAGTCCTCCCGGGACAGACCTGACTATTCTCACCTACGAGCAGTACTTC.

This clone has a single count. V is TRBV7-3 and J is TRBJ1-1; D is unresolved. Looked up from germline, CDR1 is SGHTA and CDR2 is FQGTGA. The CDR3 extends over 13 amino acids. Trimming took 1 base from V and 4 from J, leaving 7 bases between them. CDR3 sequence reads: CASSLNRGTEAFF. The DNA for the CDR3 is TGTGCCAGCAGCTTAAATCGGGGCACTGAAGCTTTCTTT.